These 18 T cell receptor beta chains were sequenced from one sample in a study of T cell changes during pregnancy in multiple sclerosis. Generated by immunoSEQ multiplex PCR, the TCRdb table keeps only in-frame clones and is missing some. Of about 49,000 clones in the sample, over 90% were seen once. Source: peripheral blood, taken after pregnancy. The origin of the receptors is a female donor with multiple sclerosis, enrolled in a pregnancy study.

The rearrangement joins TRBV7-2 to TRBJ1-1; maybe TRBD1 (5 bases). The CDR3 extends over 13 amino acids. Trimming removed 3 bases from V and 4 bases from J, with 9 bases in between. Germline CDR1 is SGHTA and CDR2 is FQGNSA. The chain's CDR3 is CASSFLGGTEAFF. The CDR3 nucleotides are TGTGCCAGCAGCTTCCTCGGGGGCACTGAAGCTTTCTTT. Together with reference TRBV7-2 and TRBJ1-1, the CDR3 gives the full variable domain: GAGVSQSPSNKVTEKGKDVELRCDPISGHTALYWYRQSLGQGLEFLIYFQGNSAPDKSGLPSDRFSAERTGGSVSTLTIQRTQQEDSAVYLCASSFLGGTEAFFGQGTRLTVV.

This chain links TRBV7-2 with TRBJ2-7; the D gene is possibly TRBD1 (6 bases). V lost 4 bases to trimming and J lost 4 bases, with 11 bases between them. Germline V gene data show CDR1 as SGHTA and CDR2 as FQGNSA. The CDR3 is made up of 13 amino acids. The chain's CDR3 is CASSSDRGYEQYF. The CDR3 coding sequence is TGTGCCAGCAGCTCGGACAGAGGATACGAGCAGTACTTC.

The genes are TRBV18 and TRBJ2-2; TRBD1 is a possible D gene (6 bases). The CDR3 spans 14 residues. Trimming stripped 3 bases from V and 4 bases from J, with 9 bases between. Germline values: CDR1 KGHSH, CDR2 LQKENI. CDR3 region: CASSPGTFTGELFF. As DNA, the CDR3 is TGTGCCAGCTCACCGGGGACATTCACCGGGGAGCTGTTTTTT.

CDR3 amino acids: CAGQGGGISSYNSPLHF. In DNA form, the CDR3 reads TGTGCCGGACAGGGTGGGGGAATTAGCTCCTATAATTCACCCCTCCACTTT. V is TRBV5-4 and J is TRBJ1-6; TRBD1 matches at 8 bases. Germline V lookup: CDR1 SGHNT, CDR2 YYREEE (reference sequence). The V gene end was trimmed by 10 bases and the J gene end by 0 bases; junction bases not matched to a gene: 12. This CDR3 spans 17 amino acids. The variable domain in full, with the rest retrieved from reference TRBV5-4 and TRBJ1-6, is ETGVTQSPTHLIKTRGQQVTLRCSSQSGHNTVSWYQQALGQGPQFIFQYYREEENGRGNFPPRFSGLQFPNYSSELNVNALELDDSALYLCAGQGGGISSYNSPLHFGNGTRLTVT.

The chain is built from TRBV7-2 and TRBJ1-2; D gene ambiguous. The CDR3 loop spans 14 amino acids. Trimming removed 5 bases at V and 7 bases at J, with 17 bases between. CDR1 and CDR2 (germline): SGHTA, FQGNSA. This chain's CDR3 is CASSQTEAAGGYTF. Here the CDR3 DNA reads TGTGCCAGCAGCCAGACCGAGGCGGCGGGTGGCTACACCTTC.

This clone was observed a handful of times. The chain combines TRBV6-5 with TRBJ1-6; TRBD1 might be the D (6 bases). The CDR3 runs to 14 residues. The V and J ends lost 2 bases and 9 bases respectively, with 11 bases between them. Germline-derived CDR1 and CDR2 are MNHEY and SVGAGI. The CDR3: CASSYRGFGSPLHF. Written as DNA, the CDR3 is TGTGCCAGCAGTTACAGGGGGTTTGGTTCACCCCTCCACTTT.

The chain is built from TRBV6-6 and TRBJ2-5, with no clear D. The germline V gene encodes CDR1 MNHNY and CDR2 SVGAGI (reference sequence). Trimming removed 2 bases at V and 6 bases at J, with 10 bases between. The CDR3 spans 13 residues. Here the CDR3 DNA reads TGTGCCAGCAGTTACCCTCCAGGCCAGACCCAGTACTTC. Residues: CASSYPPGQTQYF.

The chain uses TRBV30 and TRBJ1-6; TRBD1 is a possible D gene (6 bases). Deletions cut 2 bases from V and 6 bases from J, with 14 bases between. Germline loops: CDR1 GTSNPN, CDR2 SVGIG (reference sequence). This CDR3 contains 15 residues. CDR3 sequence reads: CAWSMRRDINSPLHF. CDR3 DNA sequence: TGTGCCTGGAGTATGAGAAGGGACATTAATTCACCCCTCCACTTT.

This clone was seen just once. This rearrangement joins TRBV16 to TRBJ2-7, with no clear D. CDR1 KGHSY and CDR2 FQNENV come from the germline V gene. V dropped 0 bases and J dropped 3 bases, with 3 bases sitting between them. The CDR3 loop spans 12 amino acids. The CDR3 sequence: CASSQSYYEQYF. The DNA for the CDR3 is TGTGCCAGCAGCCAATCTTACTACGAGCAGTACTTC.

The chain uses TRBV4-3 and TRBJ1-5, with D unresolved. The V end was cut by 1 base, the J end by 4 bases, with 11 bases between. The CDR3 is made up of 15 amino acids. Germline V lookup: CDR1 LGHNA, CDR2 YSLEER. The CDR3 sequence: CASSQGAGKNQPQHF. The CDR3 DNA reads as TGCGCCAGCAGCCAAGGCGCAGGTAAAAATCAGCCCCAGCATTTT.

V and J are TRBV9 and TRBJ2-1; possible D gene TRBD1, 5 bases. Germline V gene sequence: CDR1 SGDLS, CDR2 YYNGEE. The V and J ends lost 0 bases and 7 bases respectively, with 11 bases between them. The CDR3 has 14 amino acids. Here the CDR3 DNA reads TGTGCCAGCAGCGTAGGTCCAGGGATTAATGAGCAGTTCTTC. Protein: CASSVGPGINEQFF.

This clone was picked up one time. The rearrangement links TRBV6-5 to TRBJ1-2; 7 bases map to TRBD1. J lost 2 bases, V lost 4 bases, and 7 bases had no gene match. The germline gives CDR1 MNHEY, CDR2 SVGAGI. The CDR3 runs 15 residues. CDR3 loop: CASSSFPTGNYGYTF. The CDR3 nucleotides read TGTGCCAGCAGTTCCTTCCCGACAGGGAACTATGGCTACACCTTC.

The chain has TRBV4-2 and TRBJ1-1; tentatively, D is TRBD1 (5 bases). The CDR3 runs to 15 residues. CDR1 LGHNA and CDR2 YNFKEQ come from the germline V gene. V was shortened by 4 bases and J by 0 bases, with 12 bases between the two germline ends. CDR3 coding DNA: TGTGCCAGCAGCCGCCAGTCAGGGATGAACACTGAAGCTTTCTTT. It yields the protein CASSRQSGMNTEAFF.

This chain connects TRBV2 to TRBJ2-2, with a weak D call TRBD2 (5 bases). Germline V lookup: CDR1 SNHLY, CDR2 FYNNEI. CDR3 size: 13 residues. The germline V and J ends were trimmed by 8 bases and 4 bases, with 11 bases remaining between them. The CDR3 DNA is TGTGCCAGCGCGGGCGGAGGCACCGGGGAGCTGTTTTTT. Translation gives CASAGGGTGELFF.

This clone was recorded once. The chain couples TRBV11-1 to TRBJ1-2; 8 bases are shared with TRBD1. V lost 5 bases and J lost 4; bases outside the gene matches: 6. The CDR3 length is 14 residues. In germline, CDR1 is SGHAT, CDR2 FQDESV (reference sequence). The CDR3 DNA sequence: TGTGCCAGCAGCACGACACAGGGGGGCTATGGCTACACCTTC. This sequence encodes CASSTTQGGYGYTF.

The CDR3 DNA sequence: TGCACCAGCAGCCAAGGGTCCGAACTAGCGGGGGGTCCCAGCACAGATACGCAGTATTTT. Translation: CTSSQGSELAGGPSTDTQYF. V usage is TRBV1 and J usage is TRBJ2-3; TRBD2 is the table's D call and was not checked against the DNA. TRBV1 is classified as a pseudogene. The length of the CDR3 is 20 residues.

The V call is TRBV7-9, the J call TRBJ1-1; unclear D gene. Germline CDR1 SEHNR, CDR2 FQNEAQ (reference sequence). This CDR3 is built from 15 residues. V lost 3 bases, J lost 2 bases, and 13 bases lay in between. Here the CDR3 reads CASSFNSHLNTEAFF. The CDR3 region has the DNA TGTGCCAGCAGCTTTAACAGCCACCTTAACACTGAAGCTTTCTTT.

The CDR3 loop reads CASSDPGTGGPFLTDTQYF. CDR3 sequence (DNA): TGTGCCAGTAGTGACCCCGGGACAGGGGGCCCCTTCCTCACAGATACGCAGTATTTT. The chain combines TRBV19 with TRBJ2-3; 12 bases match TRBD1. The V gene's germline CDR1 is LNHDA and CDR2 SQIVND (reference sequence). There are 19 residues in the CDR3. J was trimmed by 2 bases and V by 5 bases; bases with no gene match: 14.